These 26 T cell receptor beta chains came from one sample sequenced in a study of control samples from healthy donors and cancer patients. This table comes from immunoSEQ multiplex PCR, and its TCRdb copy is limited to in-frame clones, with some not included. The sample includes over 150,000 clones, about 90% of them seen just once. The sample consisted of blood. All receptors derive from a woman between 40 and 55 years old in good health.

CDR3 in DNA: TGCGCCAGCAGTGAAGGGGGGGGCCCGGATGGCTACACCTTC. It specifies CASSEGGGPDGYTF. The V and J genes are TRBV10-2 and TRBJ1-2, with a possible D match to TRBD1 (6 bases). V lost 3 bases and J 6 bases, leaving 14 bases between the germline ends. This CDR3 comprises 14 residues. CDR1 is WSHSY, CDR2 SAAADI, per germline.

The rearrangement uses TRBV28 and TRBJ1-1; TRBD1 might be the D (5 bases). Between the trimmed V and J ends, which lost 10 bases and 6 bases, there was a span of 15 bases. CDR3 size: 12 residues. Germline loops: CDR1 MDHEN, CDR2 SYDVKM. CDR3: CAISGGSAEAFF. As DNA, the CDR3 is TGTGCCATCTCGGGGGGTTCCGCTGAAGCTTTCTTT.

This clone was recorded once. CDR3 in DNA: TGCAGCGCCCAAGGGGGGGACTCCTACGAGCAGTACTTC. Its protein product is CSAQGGDSYEQYF. The genes are TRBV29-1 and TRBJ2-7; possibly TRBD2 for D (7 bases). CDR1 SQVTM and CDR2 ANQGSEA come from the germline V gene. V dropped 7 bases and J dropped 0 bases, with 13 bases sitting between them. CDR3 length: 13 amino acids.

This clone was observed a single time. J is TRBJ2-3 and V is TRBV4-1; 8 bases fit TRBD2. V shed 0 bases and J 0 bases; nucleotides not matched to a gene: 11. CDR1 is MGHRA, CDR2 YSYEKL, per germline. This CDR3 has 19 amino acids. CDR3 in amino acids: CASSQDVGGGISSTDTQYF. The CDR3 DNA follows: TGCGCCAGCAGCCAAGATGTAGGCGGGGGGATAAGTAGCACAGATACGCAGTATTTT.

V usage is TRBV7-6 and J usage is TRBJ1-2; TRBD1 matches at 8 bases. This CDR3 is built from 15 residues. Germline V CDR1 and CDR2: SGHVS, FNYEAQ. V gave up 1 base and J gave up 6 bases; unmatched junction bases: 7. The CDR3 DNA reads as TGTGCCAGCAGCTTAGGGGTAGGGACAGGCGATGGCTACACCTTC. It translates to CASSLGVGTGDGYTF.

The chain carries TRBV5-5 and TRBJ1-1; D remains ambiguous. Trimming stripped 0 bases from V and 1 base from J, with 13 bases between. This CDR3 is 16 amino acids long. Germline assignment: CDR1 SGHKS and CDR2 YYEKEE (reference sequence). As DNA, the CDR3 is TGTGCCAGCAGCTTGGAATCTGGGGTTAAGAACACTGAAGCTTTCTTT. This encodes CASSLESGVKNTEAFF.

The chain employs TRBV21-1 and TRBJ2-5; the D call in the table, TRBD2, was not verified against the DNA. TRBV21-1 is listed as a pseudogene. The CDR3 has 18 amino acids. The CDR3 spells CASSPPRLEEKSQETQYF. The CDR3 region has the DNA TGTGCCAGCAGCCCCCCTAGGCTCGAGGAGAAATCCCAAGAGACCCAGTACTTC.

The CDR3 region is CASSFTGGTQYF. The DNA of the CDR3 is TGTGCCAGCAGCTTCACCGGGGGTACGCAGTATTTT. This chain connects TRBV7-2 to TRBJ2-3, with D possibly matching TRBD2 (6 bases). Per germline, CDR1 SGHTA and CDR2 FQGNSA. Deletions cut 3 bases from V and 8 bases from J, with 9 bases between. The CDR3 has 12 amino acids.

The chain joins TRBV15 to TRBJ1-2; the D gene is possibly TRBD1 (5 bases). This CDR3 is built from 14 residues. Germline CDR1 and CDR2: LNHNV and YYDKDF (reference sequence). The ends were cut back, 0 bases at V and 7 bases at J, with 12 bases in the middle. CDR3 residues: CATSRDLGGAGYTF. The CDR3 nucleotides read TGTGCCACCAGCAGAGATCTCGGCGGGGCTGGCTACACCTTC.

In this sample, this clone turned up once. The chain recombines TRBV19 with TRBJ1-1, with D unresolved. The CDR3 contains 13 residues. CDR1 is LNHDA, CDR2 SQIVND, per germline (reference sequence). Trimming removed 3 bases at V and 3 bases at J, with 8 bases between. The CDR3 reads CASSISGDTEAFF. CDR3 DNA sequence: TGTGCCAGTAGTATTAGCGGGGACACTGAAGCTTTCTTT.

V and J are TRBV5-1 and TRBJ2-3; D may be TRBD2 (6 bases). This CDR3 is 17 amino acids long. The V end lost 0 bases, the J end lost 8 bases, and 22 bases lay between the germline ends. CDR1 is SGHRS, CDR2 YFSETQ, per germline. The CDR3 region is CASSLVGGDPRVPTQYF. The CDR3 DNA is TGCGCCAGCAGCTTGGTCGGAGGGGACCCCCGGGTTCCTACGCAGTATTTT.

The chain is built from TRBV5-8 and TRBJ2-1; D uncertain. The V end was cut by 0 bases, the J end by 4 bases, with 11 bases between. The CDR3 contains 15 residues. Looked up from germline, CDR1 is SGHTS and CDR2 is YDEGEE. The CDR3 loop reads CASSLAPLLYNEQFF. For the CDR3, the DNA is TGTGCCAGCAGCTTGGCCCCCCTATTATACAATGAGCAGTTCTTC.

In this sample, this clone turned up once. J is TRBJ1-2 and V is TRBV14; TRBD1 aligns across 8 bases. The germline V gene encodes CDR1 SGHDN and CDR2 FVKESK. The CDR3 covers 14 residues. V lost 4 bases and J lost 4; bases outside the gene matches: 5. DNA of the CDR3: TGTGCCAGCAGCCCACGGGACAGGAGCTATGGCTACACCTTC. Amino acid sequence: CASSPRDRSYGYTF.

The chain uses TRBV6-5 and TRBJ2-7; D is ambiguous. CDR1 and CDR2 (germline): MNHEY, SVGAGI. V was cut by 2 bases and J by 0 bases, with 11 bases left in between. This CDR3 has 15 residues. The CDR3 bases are TGTGCCAGCAGTTACACTACACCATCCTCCTACGAGCAGTACTTC. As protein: CASSYTTPSSYEQYF.

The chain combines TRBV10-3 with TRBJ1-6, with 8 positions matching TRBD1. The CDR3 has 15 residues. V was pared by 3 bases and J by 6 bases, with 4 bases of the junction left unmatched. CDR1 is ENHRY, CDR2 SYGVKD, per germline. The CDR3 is CAISDLGQGNSPLHF. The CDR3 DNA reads TGTGCCATCAGTGACCTAGGACAGGGTAATTCACCCCTCCACTTT.

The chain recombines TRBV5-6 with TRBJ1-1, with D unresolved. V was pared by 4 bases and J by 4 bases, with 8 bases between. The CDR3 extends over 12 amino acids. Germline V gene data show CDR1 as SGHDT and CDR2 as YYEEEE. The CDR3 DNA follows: TGTGCCAGCAGCCCGGGGTTCACTGAAGCTTTCTTT. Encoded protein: CASSPGFTEAFF.

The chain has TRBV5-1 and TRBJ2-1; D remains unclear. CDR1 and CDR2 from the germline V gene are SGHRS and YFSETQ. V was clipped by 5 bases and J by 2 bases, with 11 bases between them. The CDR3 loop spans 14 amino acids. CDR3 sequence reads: CASSPSGTYNEQFF. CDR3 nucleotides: TGCGCCAGCAGTCCCAGTGGTACCTACAATGAGCAGTTCTTC.

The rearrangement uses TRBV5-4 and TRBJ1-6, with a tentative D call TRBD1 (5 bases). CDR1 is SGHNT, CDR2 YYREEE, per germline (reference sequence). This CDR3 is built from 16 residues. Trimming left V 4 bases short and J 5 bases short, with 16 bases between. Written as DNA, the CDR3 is TGTGCCAGCAGCCCTACCGGGGGACGGGATAATTCACCCCTCCACTTT. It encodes CASSPTGGRDNSPLHF.

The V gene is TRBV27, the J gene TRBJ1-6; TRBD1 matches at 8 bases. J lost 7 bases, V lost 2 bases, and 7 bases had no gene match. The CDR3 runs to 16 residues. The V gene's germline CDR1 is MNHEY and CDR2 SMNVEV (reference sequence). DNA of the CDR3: TGTGCCAGCAGTTTAAAACGGGACAGGTTAAATTCACCCCTCCACTTT. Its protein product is CASSLKRDRLNSPLHF.

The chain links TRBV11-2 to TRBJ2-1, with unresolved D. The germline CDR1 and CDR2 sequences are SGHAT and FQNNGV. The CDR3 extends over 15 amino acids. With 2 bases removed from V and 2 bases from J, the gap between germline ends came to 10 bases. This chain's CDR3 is CASSLLDPAYNEQFF. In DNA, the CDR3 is TGTGCCAGCAGCTTACTGGACCCAGCCTACAATGAGCAGTTCTTC.

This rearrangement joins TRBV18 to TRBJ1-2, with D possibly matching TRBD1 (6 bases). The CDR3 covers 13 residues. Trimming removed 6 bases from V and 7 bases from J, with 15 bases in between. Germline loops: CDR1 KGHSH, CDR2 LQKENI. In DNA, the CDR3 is TGTGCCAGCTCGGACCGACAGGAATCTGGCTACACCTTC. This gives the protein CASSDRQESGYTF.

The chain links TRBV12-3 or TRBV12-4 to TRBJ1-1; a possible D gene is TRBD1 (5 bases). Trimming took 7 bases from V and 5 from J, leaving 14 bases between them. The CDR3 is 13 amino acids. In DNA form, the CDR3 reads TGTGCCAGCACCTTCGAGAGGGGAACTGAAGCTTTCTTT. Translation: CASTFERGTEAFF.

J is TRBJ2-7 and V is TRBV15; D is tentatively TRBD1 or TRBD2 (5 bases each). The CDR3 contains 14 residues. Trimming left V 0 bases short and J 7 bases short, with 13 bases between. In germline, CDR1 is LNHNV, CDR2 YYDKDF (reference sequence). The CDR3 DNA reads TGTGCCACCAGCAGAGATGTGGGGGTAGGAGAGCAGTACTTC. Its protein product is CATSRDVGVGEQYF.

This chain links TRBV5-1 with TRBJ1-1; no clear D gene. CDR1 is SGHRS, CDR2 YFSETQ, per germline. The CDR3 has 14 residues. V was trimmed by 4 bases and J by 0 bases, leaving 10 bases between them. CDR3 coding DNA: TGCGCCAGCAGCCGGGTAGGGCTGAACACTGAAGCTTTCTTT. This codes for CASSRVGLNTEAFF.

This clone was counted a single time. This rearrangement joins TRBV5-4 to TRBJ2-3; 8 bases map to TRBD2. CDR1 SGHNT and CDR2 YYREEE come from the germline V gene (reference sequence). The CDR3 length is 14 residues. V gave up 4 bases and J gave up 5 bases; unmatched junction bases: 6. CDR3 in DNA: TGTGCCAGCAGCCTGACTAGCGAGGGAGATACGCAGTATTTT. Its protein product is CASSLTSEGDTQYF.

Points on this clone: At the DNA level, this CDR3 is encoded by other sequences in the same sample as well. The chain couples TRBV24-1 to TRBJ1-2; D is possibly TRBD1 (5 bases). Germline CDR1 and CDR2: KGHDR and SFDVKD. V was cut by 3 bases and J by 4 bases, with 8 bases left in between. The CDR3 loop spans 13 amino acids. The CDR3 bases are TGTGCCACCAGTGATGGAAGGGGCTATGGCTACACCTTC. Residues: CATSDGRGYGYTF.